This TCR beta chain was found in a study of CXCR3-negative and CXCR3-positive naive CD8 T cells. Study-wide results and caveats: For CXCR3-positive naive cells, TRB CDR3s were more hydrophobic than those of CXCR3-negative naive cells. Relative to memory CD8+ cells, whose diversity was much lower, both naive subsets had comparably high diversity.

TRB cDNA libraries were made by UMI-labeled 5' RACE. TCRdb re-called the 5' RACE reads and gives one entry per CDR3 protein, without DNA. Its listing shows 150,000 to 180,000 distinct CDR3 sequences. Worth noting for this clonotype: The target antigen is unknown.

Germline V gene sequence: CDR1 MDHEN, CDR2 SYDVKM. This CDR3 region has 16 residues. This TCR derives from a human donor in good health. Some clones in this sample may be carry-over from other donors' samples. The chain carries TRBV28 and TRBJ2-7; no DNA is available, so the TRBD2 call from TCRdb remains unchecked. The sequenced sample was naive CXCR3+ CD8+ T cells from blood. Indicated subset: CD45RO-CCR7+CD27+CD95- naive CD8+ T cells expressing CXCR3 (TNR3+). This CDR3 reads CASSLPQREGQVEQYF.